This is a list of T cell receptor beta chains from one sample in a study of T cells in Graves' hyperthyroidism and ophthalmopathy. TCRdb reanalysed the multiplex PCR reads using MiXCR and keeps one entry per CDR3 protein. This sample yields hundreds of thousands of distinct CDR3 sequences, of which about a sixth are seen a single time; around 3.9% belongs to the top ten. The sample was blood. These receptors were taken from a woman aged 25 to 39 with Graves' hyperthyroidism. CDR3s include the opening cysteine and the closing phenylalanine or tryptophan. The D gene is left open where the match is weak. Expanded clones get a size class; other rows say once, few or many, or leave the size out.

V: TRBV7-7
J: TRBJ1-2
size: .
D: .
DNA: TGTGCTAGCAGCATGGGACTGGGCTACACCTTC
CDR3: CASSMGLGYTF

V: TRBV28
J: TRBJ1-2
size: .
D: .
DNA: TGTGCCAATGCAGCGGGAGAGGGTTACTATGGCTACACCTTC
CDR3: CANAAGEGYYGYTF

V: TRBV2
J: TRBJ1-2
size: many
D: TRBD1
DNA: TGTGCCAGCAGCTTAGGACAGGAGGGTGGCTACACCTTC
CDR3: CASSLGQEGGYTF

V: TRBV5-4
J: TRBJ2-1
size: few
D: TRBD2
DNA: TGTGCCAGCCATGGGGCTAGCGGGAAATCAAGGTACAATGAGCAGTTCTTC
CDR3: CASHGASGKSRYNEQFF

V: TRBV3-1
J: TRBJ1-5
size: many
D: TRBD1
DNA: TGTGCCAGCAGCCGTACGAAAGGGACAGGATATAGCAATCAGCCCCAGCATTTT
CDR3: CASSRTKGTGYSNQPQHF

V: TRBV24-1
J: TRBJ2-1
size: .
D: TRBD1
DNA: TGTGCCACCAGTGACGTGGGACAGGCGAACAATGAGCAGTTCTTC
CDR3: CATSDVGQANNEQFF

V: TRBV7-3
J: TRBJ2-1
size: many
D: TRBD2
DNA: TGTGCCAGCAGCTTAAACCCCGGGACTAGCTATGAGCAGTTCTTC
CDR3: CASSLNPGTSYEQFF

V: TRBV6-1
J: TRBJ1-1
size: many
D: .
DNA: TGTGCCAGCAGGGAAACAGGGCTCGACACTGAAGCTTTCTTT
CDR3: CASRETGLDTEAFF

V: TRBV27
J: TRBJ2-1
size: few
D: .
DNA: TGTGCCAGCAGGATTGGGGCTAGCGTAGAGCAGTTCTTC
CDR3: CASRIGASVEQFF

V: TRBV27
J: TRBJ2-5
size: many
D: .
DNA: TGTGCCAGCAGCTCCCAGTCGGGGCGCGGCGAGACCCAGTACTTC
CDR3: CASSSQSGRGETQYF

V: TRBV2
J: TRBJ1-3
size: many
D: .
DNA: TGTGCCAGCAATGATTTAGGAAACACCATATATTTT
CDR3: CASNDLGNTIYF

V: TRBV2
J: TRBJ1-3
size: many
D: .
DNA: TGTGCCAGCAGTGGCGACAGGAGAAACACCATATATTTT
CDR3: CASSGDRRNTIYF

V: TRBV6-1
J: TRBJ2-3
size: many
D: TRBD2
DNA: TGTGCCAGCAGTGAAGGGAGCGGGGTCCCAGATACGCAGTATTTT
CDR3: CASSEGSGVPDTQYF

V: TRBV20-1
J: TRBJ1-5
size: .
D: .
DNA: TGCAGTGCTAGATCCCCGGGGGGTTCTCAGCCCCAGCATTTT
CDR3: CSARSPGGSQPQHF

V: TRBV3-1
J: TRBJ2-1
size: many
D: TRBD2
DNA: TGTGCCAGCAGCCCTCTGACTAGCGGGGGGTACAATGAGCAGTTCTTC
CDR3: CASSPLTSGGYNEQFF

V: TRBV3-1
J: TRBJ2-5
size: .
D: TRBD2
DNA: TGTGCCAGCAGCCCTAGACTAGCGGGAGGAAAAGAGACCCAGTACTTC
CDR3: CASSPRLAGGKETQYF

V: TRBV9
J: TRBJ2-7
size: few
D: TRBD2
DNA: TGTGCCAGCAGCGTAGAGGGACTAGCGGGAGAGCAGTACTTC
CDR3: CASSVEGLAGEQYF

V: TRBV25-1
J: TRBJ2-1
size: many
D: TRBD2
DNA: TGTGCCAGCAGTGAACCGGGAGGCTTCTACAATGAGCAGTTCTTC
CDR3: CASSEPGGFYNEQFF

V: TRBV27
J: TRBJ2-3
size: many
D: TRBD2
DNA: TGTGCCAGCAGTTTATCGCCGGCTAGCGGGATATGGACAGATACGCAGTATTTT
CDR3: CASSLSPASGIWTDTQYF

V: TRBV6-1
J: TRBJ2-2
size: few
D: .
DNA: TGTGCCAGCAGCTCCGGGATCCATCTAGCCGGGGAGCTGTTTTTT
CDR3: CASSSGIHLAGELFF

V: TRBV28
J: TRBJ1-1
size: many
D: .
DNA: TGTGCCAGCAGTTTACGCGAGAAAAACACTGAAGCTTTCTTT
CDR3: CASSLREKNTEAFF

V: TRBV29-1
J: TRBJ2-7
size: few
D: TRBD1
DNA: TGCAGCGTTCTGGACAGGGGGCGCGAGCAGTACTTC
CDR3: CSVLDRGREQYF

V: TRBV29-1
J: TRBJ1-1
size: few
D: .
DNA: TGCAGCGTTGAAGAGGGCAATGAAGCTTTCTTT
CDR3: CSVEEGNEAFF

V: TRBV7-6
J: TRBJ1-1
size: many
D: .
DNA: TGTGCCAGCAGCTTGCATCCGGGAGACACTGAAGCTTTCTTT
CDR3: CASSLHPGDTEAFF

V: TRBV5-5
J: TRBJ1-1
size: many
D: .
DNA: TGTGCCAGCAGCTTGAGACGGGGCGAGGGGACTGAAGCTTTCTTT
CDR3: CASSLRRGEGTEAFF

V: TRBV10-2
J: TRBJ1-3
size: .
D: .
DNA: TGCGCCAGCAGTGAGTCCAGGAGAGTGTCGGAAAACACCATATATTTT
CDR3: CASSESRRVSENTIYF

V: TRBV6-1
J: TRBJ1-1
size: .
D: .
DNA: TGTGCCAGCAGTGAACCCAATATTGGGAACACTGAAGCTTTCTTT
CDR3: CASSEPNIGNTEAFF

V: TRBV5-1
J: TRBJ2-3
size: many
D: .
DNA: TGCGCCAGCAGCTTGCGTGCGAACACAGATACGCAGTATTTT
CDR3: CASSLRANTDTQYF

V: TRBV4-2
J: TRBJ2-5
size: few
D: .
DNA: TGTGCCAGCAGCCTGTCCCCCCGCGGGATGGAGACCCAGTACTTC
CDR3: CASSLSPRGMETQYF

V: TRBV7-3
J: TRBJ2-1
size: .
D: .
DNA: TGTGCCAGCAGCTTAACGGACCAGAATGAGCAGTTCTTC
CDR3: CASSLTDQNEQFF

V: TRBV20-1
J: TRBJ1-6
size: many
D: .
DNA: TGCAGTGCTAGATTCGCCAGGTGGAGTTCACCCCTCCACTTT
CDR3: CSARFARWSSPLHF

V: TRBV5-1
J: TRBJ1-1
size: many
D: .
DNA: TGCGCCAGCAGCTTGGGGACAGAGAACACTGAAGCTTTCTTT
CDR3: CASSLGTENTEAFF

V: TRBV20-1
J: TRBJ2-2
size: few
D: .
DNA: TGCAGTGCGCGGCCTCCTCTAACGAACACCGGGGAGCTGTTTTTT
CDR3: CSARPPLTNTGELFF

V: TRBV20-1
J: TRBJ2-2
size: .
D: TRBD2
DNA: TGCAGTGCTAGAGGAGGGGGACTAGCGGGAGGGGGAACCGGGGAGCTGTTTTTT
CDR3: CSARGGGLAGGGTGELFF

V: TRBV19
J: TRBJ2-3
size: few
D: TRBD2
DNA: TGTGCCAGTATAGAAGCGGGAGGCACAGATACGCAGTATTTT
CDR3: CASIEAGGTDTQYF

V: TRBV20-1
J: TRBJ2-1
size: .
D: .
DNA: TGCAGTGCTAGAGATCTTCAAACAGGCCCCCACAATGAGCAGTTCTTC
CDR3: CSARDLQTGPHNEQFF

V: TRBV12-3/TRBV12-4
J: TRBJ1-2
size: many
D: .
DNA: TGTGCCAGCAGCTCCGGGCGGGTAGGCTACACCTTC
CDR3: CASSSGRVGYTF

V: TRBV9
J: TRBJ2-1
size: few
D: .
DNA: TGTGCCAGCAGCGTAGGCAGGGGGGCCTACAATGAGCAGTTCTTC
CDR3: CASSVGRGAYNEQFF

V: TRBV12-3/TRBV12-4
J: TRBJ1-2
size: many
D: .
DNA: TGTGCCAGCACCTTCTTTTTGGGAGGCTATGGCTACACCTTC
CDR3: CASTFFLGGYGYTF

V: TRBV2
J: TRBJ1-5
size: .
D: .
DNA: TGTGCCAGCAGTGAGACGGTTTATAGCAATCAGCCCCAGCATTTT
CDR3: CASSETVYSNQPQHF

V: TRBV29-1
J: TRBJ1-2
size: .
D: .
DNA: TGCAGCGTTGAAGATCAATATAAGATGAGCGGCTACACCTTC
CDR3: CSVEDQYKMSGYTF